The clone carrying this T cell receptor (beta chain) came up a few times. Antigen unknown. These data come from a study of T-cell memory formation after mild COVID-19. Study information: Across donors, TCR clusters were largely donor specific.

A 5'RACE reaction primed in the constant segment made cDNA libraries of TCR alpha and TCR beta, and these carried sample barcodes and UMIs. In TCRdb, the 5' RACE reads were re-called with MiXCR into one record per CDR3 protein. The data hold 150,000 to 200,000 distinct CDR3 sequences, with less than 40% observed a single time. Findings of the study overall: A second wave expanding day 15 to 37 was CD4+-biased; contracting clones were balanced. Contracting clones localized mainly to CM and EM when CD4+ and mainly to EMRA when CD8+.

V was trimmed by 0 bases and J by 1 base, leaving 7 bases between them. Per germline, CDR1 SGHRS and CDR2 YFSETQ. The CDR3 covers 14 residues. The chain links TRBV5-1 to TRBJ1-1; no clear D. The sample was PBMCs or a T cell subset sorted from them (not recorded which). This receptor was taken from an adult woman who had mild COVID-19 (a few samples of this study predate the infection). Cell type and time point are not known. CDR3 protein: CASSLARGNTEAFF. CDR3 DNA: TGCGCCAGCAGCTTGGCTCGGGGGAACACTGAAGCTTTCTTT.